This TCR beta chain emerged from a study of blood T cell repertoires in COVID-19. V was cut by 9 bases and J by 4 bases, with 24 bases left in between. Germline V CDR1 and CDR2: MGHRA, YSYEKL. The CDR3 extends over 17 amino acids. The study recruited people aged about 18 to 95 years across approximately 24 US areas. Cohort 3 recovery required two negative PCRs, clearance, or symptom resolution. Assay used: immunoSEQ multiplex PCR; TCRdb lists only in-frame clones, some missing. The sample carries 200,000 or so clones, approximately 83% recorded once. This clonotype was obtained from a middle-aged man who had recovered from COVID-19. The chain joins TRBV4-1 to TRBJ1-4; tentative D call: TRBD1 (6 bases). The sequencing sample was made of PBMCs or T cells enriched from blood (not recorded which). CDR3 in amino acids: CASGLDRTVLGNEKLFF. The CDR3 bases are TGCGCCAGTGGTTTGGACAGAACTGTCCTTGGTAATGAAAAACTGTTTTTT.